The 3 T cell receptor beta chains reported below all come from one sample, sequenced in a study of long-term antiretroviral therapy in people with HIV. This was the immunoSEQ v3.0 assay at survey level. Produced via immunoSEQ multiplex PCR; TCRdb's table is partial and in-frame only. The sample yields some 21,000 clones, approximately 90% seen once. Here the sequenced sample was unsorted PBMCs, taken 2.3 years after starting antiretroviral therapy. These receptors originate from a man between 60 and 75 years old with HIV.

This rearrangement joins TRBV28 to TRBJ1-4; no clear D. Germline V gene data show CDR1 as MDHEN and CDR2 as SYDVKM. CDR3 size: 12 residues. V dropped 6 bases and J dropped 10 bases, with 12 bases sitting between them. CDR3 sequence (DNA): TGTGCCAGCAGCCCCCCGCGGGGAAAACTGTTTTTT. It translates to CASSPPRGKLFF.

This rearrangement joins TRBV9 to TRBJ1-5, with D unclear. CDR3 size: 13 residues. Trimming removed 7 bases from V and 0 bases from J, with 8 bases in between. Germline V gene lookup returns CDR1 SGDLS and CDR2 YYNGEE. This chain's CDR3 is CASGRDSNQPQHF. The CDR3 coding sequence is TGTGCCAGCGGCCGAGATAGCAATCAGCCCCAGCATTTT.

The chain employs TRBV6-6 and TRBJ2-2; 8 positions agree with TRBD2. The germline V gene encodes CDR1 MNHNY and CDR2 SVGAGI (reference sequence). This CDR3 has 14 amino acids. V was clipped by 6 bases and J by 4 bases; unmatched bases: 4. Here the CDR3 DNA reads TGTGCCAGCAGGATGGCGGGGGGCACCGGGGAGCTGTTTTTT. It specifies CASRMAGGTGELFF.